This T cell receptor (beta chain) was sequenced for a study of T-cell memory formation after mild COVID-19. Study in general: Largely, TCR clusters stayed within a single donor. Study results and caveats: Clones that contracted from day 15 to 85 were balanced CD4/CD8, while later expanders leaned CD4+. Pre-infection memory already had some responding clones, implying cross-reactive memory joined. Among CD4+ contracting clones, most were CM and EM, and CD8+ ones EMRA.

One entry per CDR3 protein, called by TCRdb with MiXCR from the 5' RACE reads. The sample includes 350,000 or so distinct CDR3 sequences, under 25% of them seen just once. The CDR3 contains 17 residues. The V gene end was trimmed by 4 bases and the J gene end by 8 bases; junction bases not matched to a gene: 9. Germline values: CDR1 SGHVS, CDR2 FQNEAQ. Worth noting for this clonotype: Its antigen is undetermined.

The TCR originated in an adult woman who had mild COVID-19 (a few samples of this study predate the infection). Cell type and time point are not known. The rearrangement links TRBV7-8 to TRBJ2-1; 15 nucleotides agree with TRBD2. Sample: PBMCs or a T cell subset sorted from them (not recorded which). CDR3 region: CASSSWGLAGGNDEQFF. The CDR3 nucleotides are TGTGCCAGCAGCTCATGGGGACTAGCGGGAGGTAACGATGAGCAGTTCTTC.